This TCR beta chain was identified in a study of blood T cell repertoires in COVID-19. Looking at the study overall: Spain, Italy and the United States supplied samples that represented acute and convalescent COVID-19. The cDNA or gDNA used as material had been derived from T cells, B-cell-depleted T cells, or PBMCs.

Per the original data handling: Reference gene primer amplification in the assay estimated nucleated cell counts. Assay used: immunoSEQ multiplex PCR; TCRdb lists only in-frame clones, some missing. That table is the source of V, J and clone size, and D and trimming were worked out from the DNA. The table records some 87,000 clones, approximately 90% of them present only once. Seattle researchers signed up patients amid active infection and tracked them longitudinally. The CDR3 is made up of 13 amino acids. V was pared by 6 bases and J by 3 bases, with 9 bases between. Germline CDR1 MNHEY, CDR2 SVGAGI.

Input material: peripheral blood. This chain links TRBV6-5 with TRBJ2-1, with a possible D match to TRBD1 (6 bases). The clonotype comes from a human donor with COVID-19, enrolled during active disease. The donor label of this sample is uncertain. The CDR3 region is CASSKTGYNEQFF. The DNA for the CDR3 is TGTGCCAGCAGCAAGACAGGCTACAATGAGCAGTTCTTC.